This T cell receptor beta chain was recovered during a study of shared clonotypes between healthy human individuals (dated by TCRdb to about 2020). For the wider study: A few men and a couple of women, aged 18 to 49 years, made up the cohort. For each donor, CD4 naive and CD4 memory were each run on three plates, CD8 naive on two plates, and CD8 memory on one plate. Blood TCR repertoires of about five healthy adults were deeply sequenced to estimate repertoire size and the extent of clonotype sharing between individuals. To increase sequencing depth and limit assay-specific biases, different laboratories used diverse techniques to prepare libraries and sequence TCR repertoires. Leukapheresis yielded between about 0.85 and 10 billion PBMCs per donor.

What the study reported, not specific to this receptor: When several donors were compared, the shared fraction of clonotypes was approximately 5% for naive CD4, 3% to 4% for naive CD8, 2% to 2.5% for memory CD4, and around 0.37% for memory CD8. Pairwise subsampling led to the expectation that sequencing depth would affect the degree of clonotype sharing among donors. Estimated clonotype richness was generally larger for naive than for memory subsets. The genetic and exposure-history diversity represented was limited by the small number of donors. Even with the large sequencing depth, rarefaction of the sorted-subset datasets indicated that sequencing was incomplete. Only blood was sampled, and tissue TCR repertoires likely differ from those in blood. Higher generation probabilities were observed for clonotypes shared by all four sorted-subset donors than for non-shared clonotypes.

The donors were healthy, HIV-negative adults who had no recently reported acute infections or vaccinations. All donors were Caucasian adults living in Nashville, Tennessee, USA. The CD8 memory samples were a combination of magnetically selected CD45RO+ cells and CCR7-negative CD45RA+ effector memory (TemRA) cells. Blood was obtained by leukapheresis, after which PBMCs were separated by Ficoll-Histopaque density gradient centrifugation and cryopreserved in liquid nitrogen vapor phase. Purity and quantity of every magnetically sorted T cell population were checked by analytical flow cytometry. Genomic DNA was isolated from each sorted fraction and quantified by UV absorbance on a Nanodrop 2000c. From the germline V gene (reference sequence), CDR1 is SEHNR and CDR2 is FQNEAQ. From the cysteine up to the phenylalanine, the CDR3 has a length of 18 residues. The retained sequence is limited to the CDR3, 54 bases, with the frame set at the first base. Here V drops 3 bases and J drops 1 base, and the junction holds 8 bases not matched to any gene.

This clone came up a few times. Its antigen target is currently unknown. No much larger clonotype is one base removed from it; base qualities were not supplied. TCR CDR3 regions were amplified from genomic DNA by multiplex PCR using the deep immunoSEQ assay. Extracted genomic DNA from each cell subset was spread evenly across all wells of several immunoSEQ 96-well plates, with each plate serving as a replicate. Each replicate PCR for sorted subsets received roughly 200 ng genomic DNA, equal to roughly 30,000 T cell genomes. Purified libraries were quantified with a Qubit 3.0 fluorometer, sized on a Bioanalyzer 2100, and re-quantified with the KAPA Library Quantification kit. Every immunoSEQ 96-well plate was sequenced on a dedicated single-read 150-cycle Illumina NextSeq 550 flow cell. The authors' pipeline ran thus. Because the immunoSEQ output held only junctional sequences and lacked quality scores, the filtering could not match the filtering applied to full-length reads. Sequences were annotated with PyIR, a Python wrapper for IgBLAST v1.9, and V/J genes and CDR3 were assigned using IMGT germline references. Reads with weak V/J assignments (E-value above 1e-6), missing CDR3, stop codons, out-of-frame junctions, or ambiguous translated residues were removed. V3J clonotypes were defined by identical inferred V gene, J gene, and CDR3 amino acid sequence. To compute the percentage overlap between repertoires, the number of shared unique clonotypes was divided by the size of the smaller repertoire. Richness of each repertoire was evaluated using RTK rarefaction, the Chao1 estimator, and Recon v2.1 estimates of unobserved clonotypes. OLGA was used to compute generation probabilities for all TCRbeta clonotypes that the gDNA method yielded from several donors. TCRdb's version of the immuneACCESS table is confined to in-frame rearrangements and falls short of the full clone set. An unresolved V gene accounts for under half of the shortfall where checked; the remainder is of unknown origin. D and trimming were read from the DNA, whereas the V and J calls and clone size are those reported in that table. The table for this sample lists around 88,000 clones; 68% of them were counted only once. Of the sample, about 50% falls within the top ten clones.

This clonotype was sampled from a man aged 30 to 45 in good health. The sample comprised memory CD8+ T cells sorted from blood. Taken with the paper, the label for cell subset or site translates to: CD45RO+ cells pooled with CCR7-negative TemRA cells. The chain was built from TRBV7-9 and TRBJ2-2; 10 central nucleotides agree with TRBD2. The sequence in DNA is TGTGCCAGCAGCTTTCCTAGCGGGAGAAAGGGGAACACCGGGGAGCTGTTTTTT. Translated, this is CASSFPSGRKGNTGELFF.